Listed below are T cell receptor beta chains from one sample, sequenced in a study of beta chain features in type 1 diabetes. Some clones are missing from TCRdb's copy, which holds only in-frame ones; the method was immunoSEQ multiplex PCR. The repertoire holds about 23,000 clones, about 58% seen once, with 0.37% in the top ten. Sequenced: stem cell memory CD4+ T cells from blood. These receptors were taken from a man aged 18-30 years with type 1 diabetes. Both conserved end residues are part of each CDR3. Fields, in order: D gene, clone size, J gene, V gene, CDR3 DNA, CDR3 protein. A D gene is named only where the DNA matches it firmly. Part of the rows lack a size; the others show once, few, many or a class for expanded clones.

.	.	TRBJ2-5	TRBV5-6	TGTGCCAGCAGCTTGGCCAGCCGAGGAGAGACCCAGTACTTC	CASSLASRGETQYF
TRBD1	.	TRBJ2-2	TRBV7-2	TGTGCCAGCAGTCGGGACAGCCTCACCGGGGAGCTGTTTTTT	CASSRDSLTGELFF
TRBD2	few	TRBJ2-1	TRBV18	TGTGCCAGCTCACGCCAGACTAGCGGGGGAACCTACAATGAGCAGTTCTTC	CASSRQTSGGTYNEQFF
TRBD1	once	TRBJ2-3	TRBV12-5	TGTGCTAGTGCCCAGGACAGGGGCACAGATACGCAGTATTTT	CASAQDRGTDTQYF
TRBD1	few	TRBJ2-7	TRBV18	TGTGCCAGCTCACCAGCCTCCCAGGGGGCAGACGAGCAGTACTTC	CASSPASQGADEQYF
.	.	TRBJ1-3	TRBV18	TGTGCCAGCTCACCGCAGACACCGAGCTCTGGAAACACCATATATTTT	CASSPQTPSSGNTIYF
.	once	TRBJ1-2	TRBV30	TGTGCCTGGACCCGAGGGAACTATGGCTACACCTTC	CAWTRGNYGYTF
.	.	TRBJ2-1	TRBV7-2	TGTGCCAGCAGCTTCAGCGCGGGTATTCCGGTCTTC	CASSFSAGIPVF
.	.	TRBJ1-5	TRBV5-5	TGTGCCAGCAGCTTGGCGGCAGGGGTTAATCAGCCCCAGCATTTT	CASSLAAGVNQPQHF
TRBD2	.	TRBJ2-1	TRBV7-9	TGTGCCAGCAGCTTAGCCCCCGGCGGGGGGCTTGACAATGAGCAGTTCTTC	CASSLAPGGGLDNEQFF
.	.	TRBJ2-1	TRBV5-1	TGCGCCAGCAGCGACCCGACAGGTGAGCAGTTCTTC	CASSDPTGEQFF
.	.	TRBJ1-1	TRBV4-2	TGTGCCAGCAGCCAAGTATTGCGGGGAGGGAACACTGAAGCTTTCTTT	CASSQVLRGGNTEAFF
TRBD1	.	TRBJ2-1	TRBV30	TGTGCCTGGAGTGTCGGGCAGGGGGCCTACAATGAGCAGTTCTTC	CAWSVGQGAYNEQFF
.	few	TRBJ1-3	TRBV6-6	TGTGCCAGCAGTTTCTCTCTACGGGACACAGGAAACACCATATATTTT	CASSFSLRDTGNTIYF
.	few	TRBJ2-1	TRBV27	TGTGCCAGCAGAACTAGTCTGCTTGAGCAGTTCTTC	CASRTSLLEQFF
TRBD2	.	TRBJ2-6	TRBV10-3	TGTGCCATCAGTGAAACAGCGGGGGGTTCTCGAAGTGGGGCCAACGTCCTGACTTTC	CAISETAGGSRSGANVLTF
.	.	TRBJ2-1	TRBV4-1	TGCGCCAGCAGCCAAAGACGTTTGTGGGGCCGGTCCTACAATGAGCAGTTCTTC	CASSQRRLWGRSYNEQFF
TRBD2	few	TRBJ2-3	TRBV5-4	TGTGCCAGCAGCTTACGGGTCGGGGTAGCGGGGGCCCTGTATTTT	CASSLRVGVAGALYF
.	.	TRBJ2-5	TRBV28	TGTGCCAGCAAAAACAGGGTCCAAGAGACCCAGTACTTC	CASKNRVQETQYF
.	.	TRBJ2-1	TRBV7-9	TGTGCCAGCAGCTTACAGGGCTCCGGGGAGCAGTTCTTC	CASSLQGSGEQFF
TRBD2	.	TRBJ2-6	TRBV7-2	TGTGCCAGCAGCCCTCGGACTAGCGGGGGACCAGTCCTGACTTTC	CASSPRTSGGPVLTF
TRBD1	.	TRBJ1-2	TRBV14	TGTGCCAGCAGCCAATTTCCGGGACAGGGCTGGGACTATGGCTACACCTTC	CASSQFPGQGWDYGYTF
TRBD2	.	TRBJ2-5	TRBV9	TGTGCCAGCAGCGAGACGGGACTAGTGGAGACCCAGTACTTC	CASSETGLVETQYF
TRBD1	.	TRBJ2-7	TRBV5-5	TGTGCCAGCAGCTGGGCCGGGACAGCTGAGCAGTACTTC	CASSWAGTAEQYF
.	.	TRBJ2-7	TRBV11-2	TGTGCCAGCAGCTTAGATGAGGGTCCCGAGCAGTACTTC	CASSLDEGPEQYF
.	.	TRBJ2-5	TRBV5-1	TGCGCCAGCAGCTTGGTATCTAAGCAAGAGACCCAGTACTTC	CASSLVSKQETQYF
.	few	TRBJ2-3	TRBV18	TGTGCCAGCTCACCACGCGGGGTGGCCCCGGCCAGCACAGATACGCAGTATTTT	CASSPRGVAPASTDTQYF
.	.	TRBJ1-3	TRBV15	TGTGCCACCAGCAACCTCCGAGACACTGGAAACACCATATATTTT	CATSNLRDTGNTIYF
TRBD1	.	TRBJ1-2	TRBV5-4	TGTGCCAGCAGCTCCTTATCCCAGGGGGCGTATGGCTACACCTTC	CASSSLSQGAYGYTF
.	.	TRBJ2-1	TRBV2	TGTGCCAGCACAAGGGAGAAGGGCTACAATGAGCAGTTCTTC	CASTREKGYNEQFF
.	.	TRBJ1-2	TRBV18	TGTGCCAGCTCACCACCAGGAGACGCAGGGGACTATGGCTACACCTTC	CASSPPGDAGDYGYTF
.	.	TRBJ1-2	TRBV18	TGTGCCAGCTCACGAGAGGTCGACTATGGCTACACCTTC	CASSREVDYGYTF
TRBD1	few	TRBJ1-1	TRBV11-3	TGTGGGAGGGGACAGGGTGTAAGAACTGAAGCTTTCTTT	CGRGQGVRTEAFF